The clone carrying this T cell receptor (beta chain) has a handful of counts. Its antigen is not known. The record originates from a study of metastatic and nonmetastatic thyroid tumors. Overall study: A comparison of repertoires was made across blood and tumor or nodule tissue from malignant and benign thyroid patients. Findings and caveats of the study: Benign nodules reportedly had significantly lower TCR beta diversity than malignant thyroid tumors in blood and tumor.

Original data processing: Across clinicopathological groups, CDR3 differences served as the basis for building a distant-metastasis classifier for papillary thyroid cancer. MiXCR was used by TCRdb to re-call the PCR reads. None of the V and J calls come from the authors' own analysis; TCRdb made them. Found here are 25,000 to 30,000 clones, 3.5% to 4.5% of them singletons; the top ten hold under 4%. Thyroid surgery had not been preceded by any treatment in any patient. Trimming shortened V by 5 bases and J by 0 bases, and 8 bases separated the two germline ends. The germline gives CDR1 MNHEY, CDR2 SMNVEV (reference sequence). The CDR3 is 14 amino acids.

The sequence derives from a male donor with papillary thyroid cancer or a benign thyroid nodule (not recorded which). Some clones in this sample may be carry-over from other donors' samples. The specimen sequenced was blood. This chain links TRBV27 with TRBJ1-5; D remains ambiguous. The CDR3, as DNA: TGTGCCAGCAGTCCCCACCTTAGCAATCAGCCCCAGCATTTT. Translation: CASSPHLSNQPQHF.